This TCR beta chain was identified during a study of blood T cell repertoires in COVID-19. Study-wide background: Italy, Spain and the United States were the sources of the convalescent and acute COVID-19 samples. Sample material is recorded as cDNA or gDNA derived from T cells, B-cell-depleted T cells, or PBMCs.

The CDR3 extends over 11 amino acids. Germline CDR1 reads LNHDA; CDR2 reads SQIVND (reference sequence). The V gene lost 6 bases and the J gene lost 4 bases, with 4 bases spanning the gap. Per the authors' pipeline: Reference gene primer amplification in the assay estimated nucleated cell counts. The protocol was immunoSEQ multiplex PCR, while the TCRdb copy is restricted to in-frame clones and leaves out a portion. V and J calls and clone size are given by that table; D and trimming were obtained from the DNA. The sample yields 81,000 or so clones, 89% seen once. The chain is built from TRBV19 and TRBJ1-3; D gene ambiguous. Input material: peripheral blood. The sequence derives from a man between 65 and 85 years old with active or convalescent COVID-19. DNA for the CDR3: TGTGCCAGTAGAGAGGGAAACACCATATATTTT. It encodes CASREGNTIYF.